Described below is a single TCR beta chain sequence and its context. The antigen is unknown. Using immunoSEQ multiplex PCR, the repertoire was profiled, and TCRdb retains in-frame clones only, with some absent. The sample contains 37,000 or so clones, around four fifths of which appear only once. The source of the sample is a study of OX40 agonist ivuxolimab in advanced cancers. For the study at large: Of the participants, around 39% had some prior anti-PD-1, anti-PD-L1 or anti-CTLA-4 therapy, which was allowed. Overall study results and limits: Among some nonresponders, normalized T-cell clonal expansion was also low. Expanded clones were, on average, more numerous among CD8+ T cells than CD4+.

Germline CDR1 and CDR2: KGHSH and LQKENI. V lost 4 bases, J lost 0 bases, and 9 bases lay in between. This CDR3 region has 14 residues. This TCR derives from an adult with an advanced solid tumor such as melanoma, head and neck, liver or kidney cancer. The chain links TRBV18 to TRBJ2-5; perhaps TRBD2 as D (5 bases). The material was CD4+ or CD8+ T cells sorted from blood, obtained in a trial of the OX40 agonist ivuxolimab. The CDR3 here is CASSQGGYQETQYF. CDR3 DNA sequence: TGTGCCAGCTCACAAGGCGGGTACCAAGAGACCCAGTACTTC.